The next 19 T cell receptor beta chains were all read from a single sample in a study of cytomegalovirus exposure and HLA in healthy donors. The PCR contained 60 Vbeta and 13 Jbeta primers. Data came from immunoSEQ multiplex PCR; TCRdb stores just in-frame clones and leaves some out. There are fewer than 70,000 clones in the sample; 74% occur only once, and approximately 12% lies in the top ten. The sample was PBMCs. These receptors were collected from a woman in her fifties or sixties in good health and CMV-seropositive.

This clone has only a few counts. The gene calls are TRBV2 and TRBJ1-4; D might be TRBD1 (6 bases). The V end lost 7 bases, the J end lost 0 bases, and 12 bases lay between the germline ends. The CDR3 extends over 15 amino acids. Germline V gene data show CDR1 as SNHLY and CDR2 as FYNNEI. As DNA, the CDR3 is TGTGCCAGCACCTTAGGGGGAACAACTAATGAAAAACTGTTTTTT. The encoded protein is CASTLGGTTNEKLFF.

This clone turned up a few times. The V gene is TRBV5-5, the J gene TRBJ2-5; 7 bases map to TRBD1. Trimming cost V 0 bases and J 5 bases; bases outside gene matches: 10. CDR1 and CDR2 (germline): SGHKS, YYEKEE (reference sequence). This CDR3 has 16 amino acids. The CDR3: CASSLGDSALGETQYF. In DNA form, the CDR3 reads TGTGCCAGCAGCTTGGGGGACAGCGCCCTAGGCGAGACCCAGTACTTC. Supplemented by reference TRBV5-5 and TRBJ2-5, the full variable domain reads DAGVTQSPTHLIKTRGQQVTLRCSPISGHKSVSWYQQVLGQGPQFIFQYYEKEERGRGNFPDRFSARQFPNYSSELNVNALLLGDSALYLCASSLGDSALGETQYFGPGTRLLVL.

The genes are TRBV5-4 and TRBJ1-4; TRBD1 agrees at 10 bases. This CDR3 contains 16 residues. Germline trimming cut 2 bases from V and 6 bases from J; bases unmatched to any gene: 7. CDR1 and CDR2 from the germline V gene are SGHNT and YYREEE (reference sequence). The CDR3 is CASSLIRGTGDEKLFF. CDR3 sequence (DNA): TGTGCCAGCAGCTTAATCCGGGGGACAGGGGATGAAAAACTGTTTTTT.

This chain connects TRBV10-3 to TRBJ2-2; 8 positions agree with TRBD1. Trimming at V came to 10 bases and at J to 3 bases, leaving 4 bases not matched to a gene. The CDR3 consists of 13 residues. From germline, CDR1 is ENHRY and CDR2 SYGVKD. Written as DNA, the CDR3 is TGTGCCACCGGGACAGGATACACCGGGGAGCTGTTTTTT. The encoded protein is CATGTGYTGELFF.

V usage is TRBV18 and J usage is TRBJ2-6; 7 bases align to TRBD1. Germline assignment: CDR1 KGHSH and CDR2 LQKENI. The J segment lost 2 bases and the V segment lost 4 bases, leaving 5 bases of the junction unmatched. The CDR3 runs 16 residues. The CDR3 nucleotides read TGTGCCAGCTCACACACACAGGGGCCTGGGGCCAACGTCCTGACTTTC. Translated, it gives CASSHTQGPGANVLTF.

For the CDR3, the DNA is TGTGCCAGCAGTGCCTACGGGACAGATTTTAATGAGCAGTTCTTC. Translating it yields CASSAYGTDFNEQFF. This chain links TRBV6-4 with TRBJ2-1; 7 nucleotides agree with TRBD1. This CDR3 is built from 15 residues. V shed 4 bases and J 7 bases; nucleotides not matched to a gene: 10. Germline values: CDR1 MRHNA, CDR2 SNTAGT.

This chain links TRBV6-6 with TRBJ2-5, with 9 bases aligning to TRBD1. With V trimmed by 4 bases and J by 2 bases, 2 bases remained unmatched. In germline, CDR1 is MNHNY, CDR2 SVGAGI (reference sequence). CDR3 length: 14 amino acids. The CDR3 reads CASSFGTGQETQYF. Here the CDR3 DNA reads TGTGCCAGCAGTTTTGGGACAGGGCAAGAGACCCAGTACTTC.

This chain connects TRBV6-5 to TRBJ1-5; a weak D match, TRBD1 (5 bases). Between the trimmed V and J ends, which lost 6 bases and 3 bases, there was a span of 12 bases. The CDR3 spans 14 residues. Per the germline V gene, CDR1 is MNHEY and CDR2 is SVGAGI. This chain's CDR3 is CASRPDSSNQPQHF. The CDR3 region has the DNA TGTGCCAGCAGGCCCGACAGCTCCAATCAGCCCCAGCATTTT.

DNA of the CDR3: TGTGCCAGCAGTGAAGCGCTTTCCAGGATGGACGAGCAGTACTTC. Translation gives CASSEALSRMDEQYF. The chain has TRBV6-1 and TRBJ2-7; D gene unclear. Deletions cut 0 bases from V and 5 bases from J, with 14 bases between. The germline V gene has CDR1 MNHNS and CDR2 SASEGT. This CDR3 contains 15 residues.

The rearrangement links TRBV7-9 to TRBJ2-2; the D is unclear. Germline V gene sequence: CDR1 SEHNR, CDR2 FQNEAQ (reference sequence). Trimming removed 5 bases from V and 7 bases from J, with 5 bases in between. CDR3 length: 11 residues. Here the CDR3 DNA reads TGTGCCAGCAGCCTCCGCGGGGAGCTGTTTTTT. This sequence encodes CASSLRGELFF.

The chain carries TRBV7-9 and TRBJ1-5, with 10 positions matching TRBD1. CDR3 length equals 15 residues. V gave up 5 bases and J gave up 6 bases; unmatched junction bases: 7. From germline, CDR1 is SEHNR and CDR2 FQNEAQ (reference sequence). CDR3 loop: CASSGGTGEIQPQHF. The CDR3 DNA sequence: TGTGCCAGCAGCGGCGGGACAGGGGAAATTCAGCCCCAGCATTTT.

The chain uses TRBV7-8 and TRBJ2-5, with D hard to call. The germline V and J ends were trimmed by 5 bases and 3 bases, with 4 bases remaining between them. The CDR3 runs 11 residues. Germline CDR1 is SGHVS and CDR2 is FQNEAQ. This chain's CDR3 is CASSQEETQYF. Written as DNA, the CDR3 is TGTGCCAGCAGCCAGGAAGAGACCCAGTACTTC.

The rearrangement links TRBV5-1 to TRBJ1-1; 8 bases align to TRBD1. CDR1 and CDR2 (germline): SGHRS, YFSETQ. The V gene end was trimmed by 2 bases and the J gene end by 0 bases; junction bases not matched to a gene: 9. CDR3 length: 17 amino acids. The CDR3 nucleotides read TGCGCCAGCAGCTTTGACAGGGGCCGGGAAATGAACACTGAAGCTTTCTTT. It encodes CASSFDRGREMNTEAFF.

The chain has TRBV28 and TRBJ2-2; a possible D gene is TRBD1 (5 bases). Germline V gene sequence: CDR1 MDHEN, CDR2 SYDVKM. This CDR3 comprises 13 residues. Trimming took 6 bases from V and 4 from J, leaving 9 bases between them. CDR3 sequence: CASRLRGTGELFF. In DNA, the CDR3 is TGTGCCAGCAGACTTAGGGGCACCGGGGAGCTGTTTTTT. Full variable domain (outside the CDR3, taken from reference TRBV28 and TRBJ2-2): DVKVTQSSRYLVKRTGEKVFLECVQDMDHENMFWYRQDPGLGLRLIYFSYDVKMKEKGDIPEGYSVSREKKERFSLILESASTNQTSMYLCASRLRGTGELFFGEGSRLTVL.

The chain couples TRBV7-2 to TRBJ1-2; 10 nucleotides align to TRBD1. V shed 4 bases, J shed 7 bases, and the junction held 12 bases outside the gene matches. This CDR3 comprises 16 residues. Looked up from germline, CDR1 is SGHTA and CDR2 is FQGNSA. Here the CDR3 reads CASSSPGTGVLSGYTF. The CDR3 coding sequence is TGTGCCAGCAGCTCTCCCGGGACAGGGGTGTTGAGTGGCTACACCTTC.

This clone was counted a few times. The CDR3 here is CASSLRGQTSGNTIYF. In DNA form, the CDR3 reads TGTGCCAGCAGCCTAAGAGGGCAGACCTCTGGAAACACCATATATTTT. The V call is TRBV7-2, the J call TRBJ1-3; D gene unclear. The CDR3 totals 16 residues. Germline V gives CDR1 SGHTA, CDR2 FQGNSA. V was cut by 5 bases and J by 0 bases, with 14 bases left in between.

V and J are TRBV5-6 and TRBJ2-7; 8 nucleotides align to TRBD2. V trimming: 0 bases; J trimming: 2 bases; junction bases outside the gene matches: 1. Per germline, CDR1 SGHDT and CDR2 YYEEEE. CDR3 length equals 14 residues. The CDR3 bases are TGTGCCAGCAGCTTGGGACTAGCGCCCTACGAGCAGTACTTC. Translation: CASSLGLAPYEQYF. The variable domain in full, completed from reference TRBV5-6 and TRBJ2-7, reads DAGVTQSPTHLIKTRGQQVTLRCSPKSGHDTVSWYQQALGQGPQFIFQYYEEEERQRGNFPDRFSGHQFPNYSSELNVNALLLGDSALYLCASSLGLAPYEQYFGPGTRLTVT.

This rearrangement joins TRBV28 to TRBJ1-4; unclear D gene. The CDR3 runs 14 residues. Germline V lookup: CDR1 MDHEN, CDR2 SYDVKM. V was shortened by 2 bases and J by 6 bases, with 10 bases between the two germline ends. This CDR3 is CASSLGQLHEKLFF. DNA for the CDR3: TGTGCCAGCAGTTTAGGGCAGTTGCATGAAAAACTGTTTTTT.

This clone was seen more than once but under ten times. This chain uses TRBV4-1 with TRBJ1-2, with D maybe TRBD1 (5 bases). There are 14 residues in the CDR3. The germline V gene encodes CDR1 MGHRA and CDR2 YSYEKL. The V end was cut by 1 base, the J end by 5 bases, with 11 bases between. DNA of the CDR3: TGCGCCAGCAGCCAAGCAACCAGGGATTATGGCTACACCTTC. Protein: CASSQATRDYGYTF.